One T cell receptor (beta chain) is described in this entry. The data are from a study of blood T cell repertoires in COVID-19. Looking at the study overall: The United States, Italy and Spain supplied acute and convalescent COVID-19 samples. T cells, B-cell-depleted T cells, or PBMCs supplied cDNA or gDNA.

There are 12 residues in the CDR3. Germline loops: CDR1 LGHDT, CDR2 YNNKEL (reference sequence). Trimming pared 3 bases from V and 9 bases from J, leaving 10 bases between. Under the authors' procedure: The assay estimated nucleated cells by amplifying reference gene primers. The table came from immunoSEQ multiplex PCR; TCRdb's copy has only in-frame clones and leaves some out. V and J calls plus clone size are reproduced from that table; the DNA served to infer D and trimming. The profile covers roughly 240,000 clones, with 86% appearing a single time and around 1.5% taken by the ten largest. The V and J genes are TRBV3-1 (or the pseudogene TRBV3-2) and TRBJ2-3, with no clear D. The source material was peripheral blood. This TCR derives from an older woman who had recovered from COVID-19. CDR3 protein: CASSHDTPTQYF. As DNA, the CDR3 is TGTGCCAGCAGCCACGACACGCCCACGCAGTATTTT.